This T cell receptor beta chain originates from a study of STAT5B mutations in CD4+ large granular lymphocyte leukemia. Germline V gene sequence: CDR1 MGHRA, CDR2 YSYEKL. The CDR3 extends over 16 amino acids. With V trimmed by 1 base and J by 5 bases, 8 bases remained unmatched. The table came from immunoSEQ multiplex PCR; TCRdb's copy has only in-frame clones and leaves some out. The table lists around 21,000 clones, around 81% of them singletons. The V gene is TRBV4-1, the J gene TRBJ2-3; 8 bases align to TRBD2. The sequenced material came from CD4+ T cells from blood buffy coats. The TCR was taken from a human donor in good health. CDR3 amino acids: CASSQVGAGVKDTQYF. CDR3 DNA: TGCGCCAGCAGCCAAGTAGGAGCGGGAGTGAAAGATACGCAGTATTTT.